These T cell receptor beta chains were read from a single sample in a study of T cell responses to AZD1222 COVID-19 vaccine. Data came from immunoSEQ multiplex PCR; TCRdb stores just in-frame clones and leaves some out. Of 100,000 to 150,000 clones in the sample, just over 90% were seen once. Here the sequenced sample was peripheral blood, taken on day 0 of AZD1222 vaccination. Receptors were obtained from an adult in good health. Both conserved end residues are part of each CDR3. D genes are given only for firm matches.

TRBV6-5	TRBD1	TRBJ2-7	CASSYAQGSYEQYF
TRBV27	TRBD2	TRBJ2-2	CASSPSGRNTGELFF
TRBV15	-	TRBJ2-1	CATSRVAGSYNEQFF
TRBV5-1	TRBD1	TRBJ2-5	CASSPGQLNMETQYF
TRBV6-5	-	TRBJ2-7	CASSNNLAYEQYF
TRBV6-4	-	TRBJ2-1	CASSVQAYNEQFF
TRBV6-4	-	TRBJ1-5	CASSETGIGNQPQHF
TRBV7-2	TRBD1	TRBJ1-5	CASSLAGTGFSQPQHF
TRBV3-1/TRBV3-2	-	TRBJ2-3	CASSLAPTGYSNTDTQYF
TRBV3-1/TRBV3-2	TRBD1	TRBJ2-7	CASSSRGREQYF
TRBV5-1	-	TRBJ2-5	CASSFKAQETQYF
TRBV19	TRBD1	TRBJ1-1	CASSIRQGTEAFF
TRBV10-3	TRBD1	TRBJ1-5	CAISQDRVSNQPQHF
TRBV6-1	-	TRBJ1-3	CASSEGDRGGGNTIYF
TRBV29-1	-	TRBJ1-4	CSVQIWEKLFF
TRBV7-9	-	TRBJ1-1	CASSPGGNTEAFF
TRBV5-1	-	TRBJ2-1	CASVGPTYNEQFF
TRBV10-2	TRBD1	TRBJ1-3	CASREQGPRNTIYF
TRBV7-8	-	TRBJ2-1	CASSLGLAQGEQFF
TRBV28	TRBD1	TRBJ1-5	CASSPPGTDSNQPQHF
TRBV19	TRBD2	TRBJ2-1	CASSNIAGGYNEQFF
TRBV7-9	TRBD1	TRBJ1-2	CASSHGQGNYGYTF
TRBV29-1	-	TRBJ2-2	CSVEKPAQTGELFF
TRBV28	TRBD1	TRBJ1-4	CASSQTGGEKLFF
TRBV19	TRBD1	TRBJ2-2	CASSPRDRGTGELFF
TRBV19	-	TRBJ1-1	CATDGILKTEAFF
TRBV7-9	TRBD1	TRBJ2-3	CASARLETGGTDTQYF
TRBV3-1/TRBV3-2	-	TRBJ1-3	CASSPPFSGNTIYF
TRBV6-6	TRBD2	TRBJ2-1	CASRAGVGHNEQFF
TRBV5-1	-	TRBJ1-4	CASGEAGQGEKLFF
TRBV28	TRBD2	TRBJ2-3	CASRLWTSGSTDTQYF
TRBV2	-	TRBJ1-5	CASRREINQPQHF
TRBV6-5	TRBD1	TRBJ2-7	CASRLTGGEQYF
TRBV9	TRBD1	TRBJ1-4	CASGTGDEKLFF
TRBV6-5	-	TRBJ1-1	CASKNDKLNTEAFF
TRBV5-4	TRBD2	TRBJ2-5	CASSFPGTSRETQYF
TRBV6-5	-	TRBJ2-3	CASGSGGTDTQYF
TRBV15	TRBD1	TRBJ1-1	CATSRERGYRGVAFF
TRBV6-5	TRBD2	TRBJ2-1	CASSYWGGYNEQFF
TRBV9	-	TRBJ1-2	CASNPLGGGDGYTF
TRBV6-2/TRBV6-3	TRBD2	TRBJ2-1	CASSYFLLSGRAAGEQFF
TRBV29-1	TRBD1	TRBJ1-4	CSVGFTGATNEKLFF
TRBV10-3	-	TRBJ1-1	CAIRAVNTEAFF
TRBV7-9	-	TRBJ1-2	CASSTRQLPTDGYTF
TRBV20-1	TRBD2	TRBJ2-5	CSASLLAGEETQYF
TRBV5-5	-	TRBJ2-7	CASSLDYEQYF
TRBV19	-	TRBJ2-2	CASTWQLNTGELFF
TRBV24-1	TRBD1	TRBJ2-1	CATSGDRGVYNEQFF
TRBV27	TRBD2	TRBJ2-7	CASRGLAGGLRSYEQYF
TRBV6-5	TRBD1	TRBJ1-1	CASRETGGLNTEAFF
TRBV7-2	-	TRBJ2-7	CASSLGDEQYF
TRBV7-8	TRBD2	TRBJ2-2	CASSRTSGKAGELFF
TRBV12-3/TRBV12-4	-	TRBJ2-3	CASTPQPPDTQYF
TRBV7-9	-	TRBJ2-7	CASSPQGIHEQYF
TRBV6-2/TRBV6-3	-	TRBJ2-2	CASSYLQGGPGELFF
TRBV7-2	-	TRBJ2-7	CASRKDGYEQYF
TRBV23-1	-	TRBJ1-1	CASSHLPGLPGYGTEAFF
TRBV19	TRBD1	TRBJ1-2	CASSIASGGGYGYTF
TRBV2	TRBD2	TRBJ2-3	CASSETVSGITDTQYF
TRBV9	-	TRBJ2-1	CASSVTGKTEQFF